This T cell receptor beta chain was recorded in a study of T-cell memory formation after mild COVID-19. Study-level points and caveats: Among contracting clones, CD4+ were mainly CM/EM and CD8+ enriched in EMRA.

CDR1 and CDR2 from the germline V gene are SGHTA and FQGNSA. The CDR3 sequence is 14 residues long. V was cut by 3 bases and J by 7 bases, with 14 bases left in between. For this clonotype: Its specificity is not known.

From the 5' RACE reads, TCRdb called clonotypes with MiXCR, one entry per CDR3 protein. The sample lists about 180,000 distinct CDR3 sequences; about 18% were seen once. The sample consisted of PBMCs or a T cell subset sorted from them (not recorded which). The sequence was obtained from a man aged 18 to 29 who had mild COVID-19 (a few samples of this study predate the infection). Cell type and time point are not known. J is TRBJ2-3 and V is TRBV7-2; maybe TRBD2 (6 bases). In DNA, the CDR3 is TGTGCCAGCAGCTTGGAGGGCTCAATAAATACGCAGTATTTT. Protein sequence: CASSLEGSINTQYF.